One and the same sample provided the 28 T cell receptor beta chains below, sequenced in a study of siplizumab effects on memory and regulatory T cells. Generated by immunoSEQ multiplex PCR, the TCRdb table keeps only in-frame clones and is missing some. The sample has about 120,000 clones, roughly 95% seen once. The sequenced sample consisted of non-Treg CD4+ T cells sorted from blood. These receptors all stem from a human donor in good health.

The CDR3 region is CASSQGTYLLEQYF. The CDR3, as DNA: TGTGCCAGCAGCCAAGGGACATACTTACTCGAGCAGTACTTC. V usage is TRBV14 and J usage is TRBJ2-5; possibly TRBD1 for D (5 bases). The J call may be wrong; the DNA end is better matched by TRBJ2-7. CDR1 is SGHDN and CDR2 is FVKESK in the germline V gene. This CDR3 is built from 14 residues.

This chain uses TRBV10-2 with TRBJ2-2; the D is unclear. Per the germline V gene, CDR1 is WSHSY and CDR2 is SAAADI. Trimming cost V 6 bases and J 7 bases, with 9 bases left between them. The CDR3 is 12 residues long. CDR3 loop: CASSTWGGELFF. CDR3 nucleotide sequence: TGCGCCAGCAGCACCTGGGGCGGGGAGCTGTTTTTT.

The chain links TRBV9 to TRBJ2-5, with 12 positions matching TRBD2. Losses at the gene ends were 4 bases for V and 5 bases for J; bases not matched to a gene: 12. This CDR3 region has 17 residues. The V gene's germline CDR1 is SGDLS and CDR2 YYNGEE. The CDR3 region is CASSPGASGGARETQYF. CDR3 bases: TGTGCCAGCAGCCCGGGGGCTAGCGGGGGGGCTAGGGAGACCCAGTACTTC.

The gene calls are TRBV6-5 and TRBJ1-3, with D unresolved. V lost 0 bases to trimming and J lost 4 bases, with 7 bases between them. The CDR3 sequence is 14 residues long. Germline V gives CDR1 MNHEY, CDR2 SVGAGI. CDR3 DNA sequence: TGTGCCAGCAGTTACTCCGGGCGCGGAAACACCATATATTTT. This translates into CASSYSGRGNTIYF.

This sequence joins TRBV28 and TRBJ1-2; D uncertain. Germline loops: CDR1 MDHEN, CDR2 SYDVKM. This CDR3 region has 14 residues. The ends were cut back, 8 bases at V and 0 bases at J, with 13 bases in the middle. The DNA of the CDR3 is TGTGCCAGCCACGGGCCGGTAGCTAACTATGGCTACACCTTC. This encodes CASHGPVANYGYTF.

The rearrangement uses TRBV4-3 and TRBJ1-4; the D gene is possibly TRBD1 (6 bases). CDR3 length: 13 residues. Trimming left V 0 bases short and J 12 bases short, with 11 bases between. Looked up from germline, CDR1 is LGHNA and CDR2 is YSLEER. The CDR3 here is CASSQDVGGELFF. The CDR3 nucleotides read TGCGCCAGCAGCCAAGACGTAGGGGGGGAACTGTTTTTT.

For this clone: Other nucleotide sequences from this sample produce the same CDR3. The chain is built from TRBV7-9 and TRBJ2-5; 8 bases are shared with TRBD2. Germline V gene lookup returns CDR1 SEHNR and CDR2 FQNEAQ (reference sequence). J gave up 2 bases and V 1 base, and 6 bases lay outside the gene matches. The CDR3 runs 16 residues. The DNA for the CDR3 is TGTGCCAGCAGCTTAGAGGGGCGGGGGGTGCAAGAGACCCAGTACTTC. The encoded protein is CASSLEGRGVQETQYF.

This rearrangement joins TRBV6-5 to TRBJ1-1; D remains unclear. Germline CDR1 is MNHEY and CDR2 is SVGAGI. CDR3 length equals 13 residues. Trimming removed 4 bases at V and 1 base at J, with 7 bases between. The CDR3 reads CASSSLTNTEAFF. The CDR3, as DNA: TGTGCCAGCAGTTCCCTTACGAACACTGAAGCTTTCTTT.

CDR3 loop: CASSRRQGLGTDTQYF. The CDR3, as DNA: TGCGCCAGCAGTCGGCGACAGGGGCTAGGCACAGATACGCAGTATTTT. The chain couples TRBV5-1 to TRBJ2-3; 8 bases are a match to TRBD1. The CDR3 covers 16 residues. The V segment lost 5 bases and the J segment 1 base; nucleotides outside the gene matches: 9. Germline V gene lookup returns CDR1 SGHRS and CDR2 YFSETQ.

The chain is built from TRBV2 and TRBJ2-1; the D is unclear. CDR3 size: 13 residues. Looked up from germline, CDR1 is SNHLY and CDR2 is FYNNEI. The ends were cut back, 5 bases at V and 3 bases at J, with 8 bases in the middle. CDR3 in amino acids: CASSRNGYNEQFF. The CDR3 DNA is TGTGCCAGCAGTAGGAACGGCTACAATGAGCAGTTCTTC.

The CDR3 reads CASSYQGMGSNQPQHF. In DNA, the CDR3 is TGTGCCAGCAGTTATCAAGGGATGGGAAGCAATCAGCCCCAGCATTTT. The chain couples TRBV6-6 to TRBJ1-5; D remains unclear. The V and J ends lost 3 bases and 1 base respectively, with 13 bases between them. There are 16 residues in the CDR3. CDR1 and CDR2 from the germline V gene are MNHNY and SVGAGI (reference sequence).

In this sample, this clone turned up a few times. This sequence joins TRBV2 and TRBJ1-6; a weak D match, TRBD1 (5 bases). CDR1 and CDR2 from the germline V gene are SNHLY and FYNNEI. V was clipped by 5 bases and J by 14 bases, with 16 bases between them. The CDR3 has 13 residues. DNA of the CDR3: TGTGCCAGCAGTCCCGGGACCTGGGGGGCCCTCCACTTT. It codes for CASSPGTWGALHF.

The CDR3 DNA is TGTGCCAGCAGACGTGACTACGAGCAGTACTTC. The encoded protein is CASRRDYEQYF. The V and J genes are TRBV11-2 and TRBJ2-7; D not certain. Germline CDR1 and CDR2: SGHAT and FQNNGV. This CDR3 is 11 amino acids long. The V end was cut by 6 bases, the J end by 3 bases, with 6 bases between.

This sequence joins TRBV19 and TRBJ2-3; no clear D gene. The germline gives CDR1 LNHDA, CDR2 SQIVND (reference sequence). Trimming removed 1 base from V and 4 bases from J, with 12 bases in between. CDR3 length: 15 amino acids. The CDR3 spells CASSIGLGYSDTQYF. CDR3 DNA sequence: TGTGCCAGTAGTATAGGTCTGGGGTACTCAGATACGCAGTATTTT.

The chain carries TRBV15 and TRBJ2-7, with a tentative D call TRBD1 (5 bases). Germline loops: CDR1 LNHNV, CDR2 YYDKDF (reference sequence). This CDR3 region has 13 residues. The V and J ends lost 5 bases and 4 bases respectively, with 12 bases between them. CDR3 residues: CATSQGRAYEQYF. The CDR3, as DNA: TGTGCCACCAGCCAGGGAAGGGCGTACGAGCAGTACTTC.

J is TRBJ1-2 and V is TRBV19; D is perhaps TRBD1 (5 bases). Germline loops: CDR1 LNHDA, CDR2 SQIVND (reference sequence). CDR3 length: 14 amino acids. V lost 2 bases to trimming and J lost 4 bases, with 11 bases between them. The DNA of the CDR3 is TGTGCCAGTAGTATAACTCAGGGACTCTATGGCTACACCTTC. Protein product: CASSITQGLYGYTF.

The chain employs TRBV7-8 and TRBJ2-7, with TRBD2 matching 10 bases. The CDR3 runs 17 residues. V was pared by 0 bases and J by 0 bases, with 5 bases of the junction left unmatched. The germline V gene has CDR1 SGHVS and CDR2 FQNEAQ. CDR3 coding DNA: TGTGCCAGCAGCTTAGCGGTACTAGCGGGGAGCTCCTACGAGCAGTACTTC. Amino acids: CASSLAVLAGSSYEQYF.

This chain connects TRBV2 to TRBJ1-6, with 7 bases aligning to TRBD1. Germline CDR1 is SNHLY and CDR2 is FYNNEI. Trimming cost V 1 base and J 10 bases; bases outside gene matches: 4. The CDR3 spans 14 residues. The CDR3 DNA sequence: TGTGCCAGCAGTGAAGAGGGGGCTGGGTCACCCCTCCACTTT. Its protein is CASSEEGAGSPLHF.

The rearrangement links TRBV15 to TRBJ2-1; D ambiguous. Germline V gene sequence: CDR1 LNHNV, CDR2 YYDKDF (reference sequence). The V and J ends lost 2 bases and 7 bases respectively, with 18 bases between them. This CDR3 has 16 amino acids. The CDR3 DNA follows: TGTGCCACCAGCAGACTCAACGAACGGTCTGGGAATGAGCAGTTCTTC. It yields the protein CATSRLNERSGNEQFF.

The chain couples TRBV4-2 to TRBJ1-1; 9 nucleotides align to TRBD1. Trimming took 4 bases from V and 4 from J; bases not matched to a gene: 7. The CDR3 sequence is 15 residues long. Germline CDR1 and CDR2: LGHNA and YNFKEQ. The CDR3 sequence is CASSLGQGLTTEAFF. CDR3 nucleotides: TGTGCCAGCAGCCTCGGACAGGGGCTGACCACTGAAGCTTTCTTT.

The chain couples TRBV7-9 to TRBJ1-4, with no clear D. This CDR3 region has 14 residues. The V gene lost 4 bases and the J gene lost 8 bases, with 14 bases spanning the gap. Germline assignment: CDR1 SEHNR and CDR2 FQNEAQ (reference sequence). CDR3 in amino acids: CASSSVAYSEKLFF. The CDR3, as DNA: TGTGCCAGCAGCTCCGTAGCTTACAGCGAAAAACTGTTTTTT.

This clone is a singleton in its sample. V and J are TRBV2 and TRBJ2-7; D is unclear. The CDR3 covers 14 residues. CDR1 is SNHLY, CDR2 FYNNEI, per germline. V lost 2 bases and J lost 2, with 10 bases in between. The CDR3: CASSERVLTYEQYF. The CDR3 region has the DNA TGTGCCAGCAGTGAAAGGGTCCTAACCTACGAGCAGTACTTC.

The gene calls are TRBV7-3 and TRBJ1-2, with 9 nucleotides matching TRBD1. In germline, CDR1 is SGHTA, CDR2 FQGTGA. The CDR3 sequence is 15 residues long. V was clipped by 5 bases and J by 4 bases; unmatched bases: 8. The chain's CDR3 is CASSEQGAPLYGYTF. The CDR3 DNA sequence: TGTGCCAGCAGCGAACAGGGGGCGCCCCTCTATGGCTACACCTTC.

This clone showed up just once. This sequence joins TRBV19 and TRBJ2-5, with 12 bases lining up with TRBD1. The CDR3 runs 16 residues. V lost 5 bases, J lost 5 bases, and 9 bases stayed unmatched. From germline, CDR1 is LNHDA and CDR2 SQIVND (reference sequence). CDR3 amino acids: CASSPGGQGARETQYF. For the CDR3, the DNA is TGTGCCAGTAGTCCCGGGGGACAGGGGGCGCGGGAGACCCAGTACTTC.

The chain recombines TRBV7-9 with TRBJ1-1; 7 bases align to TRBD1. The CDR3 spans 14 residues. Germline CDR1 reads SEHNR; CDR2 reads FQNEAQ (reference sequence). The V segment lost 5 bases and the J segment 3 bases; nucleotides outside the gene matches: 6. The CDR3 spells CASSLQGIYTEAFF. In nucleotides, the CDR3 is TGTGCCAGCAGCCTACAGGGGATTTACACTGAAGCTTTCTTT.

This chain uses TRBV13 with TRBJ2-7; D remains unclear. Germline loops: CDR1 PRHDT, CDR2 FYEKMQ (reference sequence). V was pared by 5 bases and J by 0 bases, with 14 bases between. CDR3 length equals 15 residues. In DNA form, the CDR3 reads TGTGCCAGCAGCCCGCTTTATGGAAGCTCCTACGAGCAGTACTTC. It yields the protein CASSPLYGSSYEQYF.

CDR3 sequence reads: CASSLGASGGGEQYF. The CDR3 DNA follows: TGCGCCAGCAGCTTGGGAGCGAGCGGGGGAGGGGAGCAGTACTTC. The chain couples TRBV5-1 to TRBJ2-7; 8 bases are shared with TRBD2. From germline, CDR1 is SGHRS and CDR2 YFSETQ. The J segment lost 7 bases and the V segment lost 0 bases, leaving 9 bases of the junction unmatched. This CDR3 has 15 residues.

This clone occurred a few times. CDR3 nucleotide sequence: TGTGCCAGTGAAGGGGTGAGCTCTGGAAACACCATATATTTT. It specifies CASEGVSSGNTIYF. The chain combines TRBV19 with TRBJ1-3; D is perhaps TRBD1 (5 bases). Germline assignment: CDR1 LNHDA and CDR2 SQIVND (reference sequence). V shed 8 bases and J shed 0 bases, with 11 bases lying between them. The CDR3 consists of 14 residues.